One and the same sample provided the 17 T cell receptor beta chains below, sequenced in a study of cytomegalovirus exposure and HLA in healthy donors (dated by TCRdb to about 2017). Receptor libraries were prepared by the immunoSEQ multiplex PCR assay. For the multiplex PCR, a mixture combining 60 forward primers for TCR Vbeta segments and 13 reverse primers for TCR Jbeta segments was used. The table comes from immuneACCESS by way of TCRdb, which keeps in-frame sequences with V and J called. Part of the clones is missing from these tables; in studies checked, under half for an unresolved V gene and the rest for unknown reasons. The sample yields 65,000 or so clones; 60% to 80% were counted once. Approximately 3.5% of the sample rests with the top ten. Material: PBMCs. The receptors shown here come from a woman aged 40 to 55 in good health and CMV-seropositive.

The J gene is TRBJ2-3, the V gene TRBV12-5; no firm D call. The CDR3 contains 14 residues. CDR1 is LGHNT, CDR2 FRNRAP, per germline. Trimming stripped 6 bases from V and 2 bases from J, with 12 bases between. The CDR3 reads CASGLYLNTDTQYF. Written as DNA, the CDR3 is TGTGCTAGTGGCCTATACCTCAACACAGATACGCAGTATTTT.

V gene TRBV6-1 combines with J gene TRBJ1-6; TRBD1 matches 7 bases. Germline CDR1 MNHNS, CDR2 SASEGT. This CDR3 is 13 amino acids long. V lost 6 bases and J lost 7; bases outside the gene matches: 3. CDR3 in amino acids: CASRLDRNSPLHF. In DNA, the CDR3 is TGTGCCAGCAGATTGGACAGGAATTCACCCCTCCACTTT.

This chain uses TRBV4-2 with TRBJ2-1, with a weak D call TRBD2 (6 bases). Germline V lookup: CDR1 LGHNA, CDR2 YNFKEQ. Trimming removed 4 bases at V and 10 bases at J, with 20 bases between. The CDR3 has 15 amino acids. The CDR3 protein is CASSPRLAGTGEQFF. DNA for the CDR3: TGTGCCAGCAGCCCCCGACTGGCGGGGACTGGCGAGCAGTTCTTC.

The chain links TRBV6-5 to TRBJ2-1, with D perhaps matching TRBD1 (6 bases). Trimming cost V 6 bases and J 3 bases, with 12 bases left between them. This CDR3 has 14 amino acids. Germline V gives CDR1 MNHEY, CDR2 SVGAGI. The CDR3 here is CASSPRDNYNEQFF. CDR3 sequence (DNA): TGTGCCAGCAGCCCTCGGGACAACTACAATGAGCAGTTCTTC.

V and J are TRBV25-1 and TRBJ1-5; TRBD1 matches at 7 bases. The germline V gene has CDR1 MGHDK and CDR2 SYGVNS. J lost 6 bases, V lost 4 bases, and 6 bases had no gene match. The CDR3 is 14 amino acids. CDR3 residues: CASSVTGESQPQHF. The CDR3 DNA follows: TGTGCCAGCAGTGTTACAGGGGAGAGTCAGCCCCAGCATTTT.

This clone was detected a few times. V gene TRBV7-4 combines with J gene TRBJ1-1; 9 bases agree with TRBD1. CDR1 SGHVT and CDR2 SQSDAQ come from the germline V gene. V was pared by 10 bases and J by 6 bases, with 9 bases of the junction left unmatched. CDR3 size: 13 residues. The CDR3 is CANRDRVSAEAFF. For the CDR3, the DNA is TGTGCCAACCGGGACAGGGTGTCCGCTGAAGCTTTCTTT.

This chain uses TRBV20-1 with TRBJ1-1, with unresolved D. CDR1 and CDR2 (germline): DFQATT, SNEGSKA (reference sequence). The CDR3 runs to 11 residues. Trimming stripped 5 bases from V and 4 bases from J, with 8 bases between. CDR3 bases: TGCAGTGCTGGACGGGGCACTGAAGCTTTCTTT. Translated, it gives CSAGRGTEAFF.

V usage is TRBV5-1 and J usage is TRBJ2-7; D perhaps matches TRBD1 (6 bases). There are 14 residues in the CDR3. Looked up from germline, CDR1 is SGHRS and CDR2 is YFSETQ. Trimming left V 4 bases short and J 0 bases short, with 11 bases between. In nucleotides, the CDR3 is TGCGCCAGCAGCGAAACAGGGTTCTCCTACGAGCAGTACTTC. It encodes CASSETGFSYEQYF.

V and J are TRBV7-6 and TRBJ1-4; D call uncertain. Germline V lookup: CDR1 SGHVS, CDR2 FNYEAQ. The germline V and J ends were trimmed by 5 bases and 0 bases, with 10 bases remaining between them. CDR3 size: 15 residues. The CDR3 loop is CASSPSTSTNEKLFF. Written as DNA, the CDR3 is TGTGCCAGCAGCCCATCGACATCAACTAATGAAAAACTGTTTTTT.

This chain uses TRBV5-6 with TRBJ1-4; maybe TRBD1 (6 bases). In germline, CDR1 is SGHDT, CDR2 YYEEEE. The CDR3 contains 14 residues. V lost 1 base and J lost 4, with 8 bases in between. CDR3 sequence reads: CASSLRDINEKLFF. In nucleotides, the CDR3 is TGTGCCAGCAGCTTGCGGGACATTAATGAAAAACTGTTTTTT.

The V call is TRBV11-1, the J call TRBJ1-1; 11 positions match TRBD1. The CDR3 consists of 15 residues. Germline trimming cut 6 bases from V and 5 bases from J; bases unmatched to any gene: 8. In germline, CDR1 is SGHAT, CDR2 FQDESV (reference sequence). This CDR3 reads CASSSEGTGGTEAFF. CDR3 coding DNA: TGTGCCAGCAGTTCCGAGGGGACAGGGGGGACTGAAGCTTTCTTT.

V and J are TRBV2 and TRBJ1-5; TRBD1 matches at 7 bases. V lost 7 bases and J lost 7; bases outside the gene matches: 7. Germline V gives CDR1 SNHLY, CDR2 FYNNEI. The CDR3 consists of 13 residues. CDR3 DNA: TGTGCCAGCACTGGACAGGTTGGGCAGCCCCAGCATTTT. Protein sequence: CASTGQVGQPQHF.

The chain employs TRBV13 and TRBJ2-5; possibly TRBD2 for D (5 bases). The CDR3 consists of 13 residues. Germline CDR1 reads PRHDT; CDR2 reads FYEKMQ (reference sequence). V lost 5 bases and J lost 2, with 9 bases in between. Written as DNA, the CDR3 is TGTGCCAGCAGCCGCGACTATCAAGAGACCCAGTACTTC. Amino acid sequence: CASSRDYQETQYF.

The genes are TRBV5-1 and TRBJ1-4; TRBD1 might be the D (5 bases). With 4 bases removed from V and 10 bases from J, the gap between germline ends came to 17 bases. The germline V gene encodes CDR1 SGHRS and CDR2 YFSETQ. The CDR3 loop spans 14 amino acids. The CDR3 reads CASSTGTNTRKLFF. The CDR3 DNA is TGCGCCAGCAGCACCGGGACTAACACGAGAAAACTGTTTTTT.

The rearrangement joins TRBV6-1 to TRBJ1-1; 7 bases map to TRBD1. There are 13 residues in the CDR3. CDR1 and CDR2 (germline): MNHNS, SASEGT. V shed 4 bases, J shed 6 bases, and the junction held 5 bases outside the gene matches. DNA for the CDR3: TGTGCCAGCAGTGGGGTTCAGGGGGCTGAAGCTTTCTTT. Encoded protein: CASSGVQGAEAFF.

The chain has TRBV11-2 and TRBJ2-7; 7 nucleotides line up with TRBD1. The J segment lost 4 bases and the V segment lost 5 bases, leaving 11 bases of the junction unmatched. Germline V gives CDR1 SGHAT, CDR2 FQNNGV. This CDR3 has 15 residues. CDR3 sequence reads: CASSPGQARGYEQYF. CDR3 nucleotides: TGTGCCAGCAGCCCAGGACAAGCCAGGGGGTACGAGCAGTACTTC. Complete variable domain (other parts from reference TRBV11-2 and TRBJ2-7): EAGVAQSPRYKIIEKRQSVAFWCNPISGHATLYWYQQILGQGPKLLIQFQNNGVVDDSQLPKDRFSAERLKGVDSTLKIQPAKLEDSAVYLCASSPGQARGYEQYFGPGTRLTVT.

The gene calls are TRBV12-5 and TRBJ2-5; TRBD1 matches at 8 bases. This CDR3 spans 17 amino acids. The trim removed 0 bases at V and 1 base at J, leaving 7 bases unmatched. Per the germline V gene, CDR1 is LGHNT and CDR2 is FRNRAP. In DNA, the CDR3 is TGTGCTAGTGGTTTGGTACAGGGGGGATTCCCCCAAGAGACCCAGTACTTC. It yields the protein CASGLVQGGFPQETQYF.